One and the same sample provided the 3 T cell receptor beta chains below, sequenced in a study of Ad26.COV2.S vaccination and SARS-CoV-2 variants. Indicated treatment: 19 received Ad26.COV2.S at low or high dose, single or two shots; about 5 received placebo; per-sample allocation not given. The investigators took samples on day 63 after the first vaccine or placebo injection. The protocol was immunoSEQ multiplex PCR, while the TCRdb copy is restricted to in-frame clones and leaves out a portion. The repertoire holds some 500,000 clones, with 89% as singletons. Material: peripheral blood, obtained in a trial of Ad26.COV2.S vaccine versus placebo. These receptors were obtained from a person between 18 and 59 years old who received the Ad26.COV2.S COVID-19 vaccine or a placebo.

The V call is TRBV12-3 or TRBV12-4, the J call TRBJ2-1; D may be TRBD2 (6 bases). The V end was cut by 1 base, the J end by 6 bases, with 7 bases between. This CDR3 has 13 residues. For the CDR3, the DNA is TGTGCCAGCAGTTTAGGGAGGGGCAATGAGCAGTTCTTC. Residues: CASSLGRGNEQFF.

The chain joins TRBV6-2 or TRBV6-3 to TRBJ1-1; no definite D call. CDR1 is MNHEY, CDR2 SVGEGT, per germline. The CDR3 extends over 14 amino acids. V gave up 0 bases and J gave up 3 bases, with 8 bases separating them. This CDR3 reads CASSYSLLHTEAFF. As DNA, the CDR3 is TGTGCCAGCAGTTACTCGTTACTTCACACTGAAGCTTTCTTT.

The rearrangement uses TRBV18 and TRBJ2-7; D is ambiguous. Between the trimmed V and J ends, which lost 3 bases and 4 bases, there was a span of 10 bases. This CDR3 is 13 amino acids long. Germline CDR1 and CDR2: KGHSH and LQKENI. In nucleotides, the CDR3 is TGTGCCAGCTCACCCCTGACGGGTTACGAGCAGTACTTC. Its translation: CASSPLTGYEQYF.